This T cell receptor beta chain was found in a study of cytomegalovirus exposure and HLA in healthy donors. Looking at the study overall: As an earlier analysis found, roughly 180 million T cells yielded 95 million to 130 million unique TCR beta sequences.

The CDR3 has 16 residues. Germline V gene lookup returns CDR1 SGHNT and CDR2 YYREEE (reference sequence). Trimming took off 4 bases at V and 3 bases at J, with 16 bases between the two ends. With respect to this clone: Its cognate antigen is unknown.

Study observations and caveats: Follow-up analysis found HLA locus-dependent TCR association rates, highest for DRB1 and lowest for HLA-C. Listed as cytomegalovirus-associated were over 150 TCR beta chains. TCR beta chains associated with HLA were, in a later analysis, more clonally expanded than equally common others.

The primer mix had 60 Vbeta and 13 Jbeta primers. The assay was immunoSEQ multiplex PCR, and TCRdb's table has in-frame clones only and misses some. The table records 150,000 to 200,000 clones, about 87% of them present only once. The gene calls are TRBV5-4 and TRBJ2-2, with D perhaps TRBD1 (5 bases). This clonotype originated in a woman aged 18-35 years in good health and CMV-seronegative. The sequenced sample consisted of PBMCs. The CDR3 spells CASSPGQTLYTGELFF. DNA for the CDR3: TGTGCCAGCAGCCCAGGGCAGACCTTGTACACCGGGGAGCTGTTTTTT.